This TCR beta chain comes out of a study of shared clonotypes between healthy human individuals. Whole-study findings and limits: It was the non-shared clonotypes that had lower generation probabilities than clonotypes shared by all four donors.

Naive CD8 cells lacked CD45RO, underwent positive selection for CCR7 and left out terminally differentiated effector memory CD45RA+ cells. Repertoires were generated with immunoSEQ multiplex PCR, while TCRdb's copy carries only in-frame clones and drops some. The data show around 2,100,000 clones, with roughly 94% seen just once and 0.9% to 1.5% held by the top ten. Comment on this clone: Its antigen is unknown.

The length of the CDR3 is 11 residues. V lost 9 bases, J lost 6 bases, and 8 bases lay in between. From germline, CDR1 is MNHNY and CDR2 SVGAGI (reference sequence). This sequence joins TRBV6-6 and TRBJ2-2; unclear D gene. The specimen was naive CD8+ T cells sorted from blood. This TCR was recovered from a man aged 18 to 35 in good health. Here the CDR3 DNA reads TGTGCCAGTATGAGTCCCGGGGAGCTGTTTTTT. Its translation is CASMSPGELFF.